Following are 23 T cell receptor beta chains from one sample sequenced in a study of post-analysis software for immune sequencing data. Study-level results: Higher frequency in patients than in controls was seen for roughly five TRBV segments, with TRBV5-6, TRBV5-1 and TRBV20-1 among them.

Unique molecular identifiers had been added to the TCR beta cDNA libraries. TCRdb independently ran MiXCR on the PCR reads; one entry per CDR3 protein. The data hold 740,000 or so distinct CDR3 sequences, with roughly 50% observed a single time. Which antigens these TCRs recognize remains unknown. The sequenced sample was blood. The origin of the receptors is a girl aged 5-17 years with multiple sclerosis.

A few counts support this clonotype. This chain links TRBV2 with TRBJ2-6; D possibly matches TRBD1 or TRBD2 (6 bases each). V lost 6 bases and J lost 3, with 36 bases in between. CDR3 size: 23 residues. CDR1 is SNHLY and CDR2 is FYNNEI in the germline V gene. CDR3: CASSLLRQVFLVGGFLGANVLTF. The DNA of the CDR3 is TGTGCCAGCAGCCTATTACGACAGGTTTTCTTGGTAGGGGGGTTCCTTGGGGCCAACGTCCTGACTTTC.

The genes are TRBV6-1 and TRBJ2-6; D may be TRBD1 (6 bases). Germline V lookup: CDR1 MNHNS, CDR2 SASEGT. This CDR3 spans 16 amino acids. Trimming stripped 9 bases from V and 0 bases from J, with 15 bases between. CDR3 amino acids: CASSGVPSSGANVLTF. The CDR3 DNA sequence: TGTGCCAGTTCAGGGGTCCCCAGCTCTGGGGCCAACGTCCTGACTTTC.

The V and J genes are TRBV20-1 and TRBJ1-1; TRBD1 might be the D (5 bases). Between the trimmed V and J ends, which lost 6 bases and 1 base, there was a span of 6 bases. The V gene's germline CDR1 is DFQATT and CDR2 SNEGSKA (reference sequence). This CDR3 is 11 amino acids long. CDR3 sequence: CSADKNTEAFF. The CDR3 DNA is TGCAGTGCGGACAAGAACACTGAAGCTTTCTTT.

The V and J genes are TRBV20-1 and TRBJ1-1; no reliable D call. V was pared by 7 bases and J by 1 base, with 10 bases between. The CDR3 is made up of 12 amino acids. The germline V gene encodes CDR1 DFQATT and CDR2 SNEGSKA (reference sequence). The CDR3 region has the DNA TGCAGTGTTCCCAACCGGAACACTGAAGCTTTCTTT. Translation gives CSVPNRNTEAFF.

J is TRBJ1-1 and V is TRBV20-1; 9 bases line up with TRBD1. Germline lookup yields CDR1 DFQATT and CDR2 SNEGSKA (reference sequence). J gave up 7 bases and V 5 bases, and 11 bases lay outside the gene matches. The CDR3 extends over 14 amino acids. The CDR3 sequence: CSASFNRGLGEAFF. The CDR3 bases are TGCAGTGCTTCGTTCAACAGGGGGCTAGGTGAAGCTTTCTTT.

The genes are TRBV20-1 and TRBJ2-1, with D hard to call. CDR3 length: 13 residues. Germline CDR1 is DFQATT and CDR2 is SNEGSKA (reference sequence). Trimming shortened V by 7 bases and J by 0 bases, and 10 bases separated the two germline ends. The CDR3 region has the DNA TGCAGTGTGGCGTTTAGCTCCTACAATGAGCAGTTCTTC. Amino acid sequence: CSVAFSSYNEQFF.

The chain uses TRBV6-1 and TRBJ2-1; 9 bases align to TRBD1. Per the germline V gene, CDR1 is MNHNS and CDR2 is SASEGT. Losses at the gene ends were 3 bases for V and 2 bases for J; bases not matched to a gene: 2. The CDR3 runs 15 residues. CDR3 nucleotide sequence: TGTGCCAGCAGTGACCGGACAGGGGCCTACAATGAGCAGTTCTTC. As protein: CASSDRTGAYNEQFF.

This clonotype has a handful of counts. The chain is built from TRBV7-9 and TRBJ1-5; 8 bases agree with TRBD1. From germline, CDR1 is SEHNR and CDR2 FQNEAQ (reference sequence). Trimming removed 5 bases from V and 5 bases from J; junction bases left unmatched: 5. The CDR3 loop spans 14 amino acids. The CDR3 DNA is TGTGCCAGCAGCAACAACAGGGGGGATCAGCCCCAGCATTTT. Its translation is CASSNNRGDQPQHF.

V usage is TRBV7-2 and J usage is TRBJ2-2; D may be TRBD1 or TRBD2 (5 bases each). Trimming cost V 3 bases and J 6 bases, with 8 bases left between them. The CDR3 length is 13 residues. CDR1 and CDR2 (germline): SGHTA, FQGNSA. The chain's CDR3 is CASSFRGAGELFF. In DNA, the CDR3 is TGTGCCAGCAGCTTTAGAGGGGCCGGGGAGCTGTTTTTT.

The V call is TRBV29-1, the J call TRBJ2-1, with 7 bases fitting TRBD2. This CDR3 region has 14 residues. The germline CDR1 and CDR2 sequences are SQVTM and ANQGSEA. Trimming cost V 4 bases and J 4 bases; bases outside gene matches: 7. The CDR3 DNA reads as TGCAGCGTTGGAGGACTAGTATTGTACAATGAGCAGTTCTTC. It translates to CSVGGLVLYNEQFF.

The V and J genes are TRBV5-1 and TRBJ2-2; no clear D gene. This CDR3 region has 13 residues. The germline gives CDR1 SGHRS, CDR2 YFSETQ. Deletions cut 0 bases from V and 4 bases from J, with 4 bases between. CDR3 in amino acids: CASSLEITGELFF. CDR3 DNA: TGCGCCAGCAGCTTGGAGATCACCGGGGAGCTGTTTTTT.

The chain carries TRBV5-6 and TRBJ2-3, with TRBD2 matching 10 bases. V lost 4 bases and J lost 2; bases outside the gene matches: 10. Per the germline V gene, CDR1 is SGHDT and CDR2 is YYEEEE. The CDR3 consists of 17 residues. CDR3 nucleotide sequence: TGTGCCAGCAGCGTGTTAGCGGGAGGAAGCCTCACAGATACGCAGTATTTT. As protein: CASSVLAGGSLTDTQYF.

V gene TRBV5-1 combines with J gene TRBJ2-3, with TRBD2 identical over 8 bases. The CDR3 has 16 residues. CDR1 SGHRS and CDR2 YFSETQ come from the germline V gene. V lost 0 bases to trimming and J lost 3 bases; unmatched junction nucleotides: 6. CDR3 loop: CASSLAGRAVTDTQYF. In DNA form, the CDR3 reads TGCGCCAGCAGCTTGGCCGGGAGGGCAGTTACAGATACGCAGTATTTT.

The CDR3 DNA sequence: TGCAGTGCTAGATTTTGGAGTTTCGGGCATACAGATACGCAGTATTTT. It codes for CSARFWSFGHTDTQYF. J is TRBJ2-3 and V is TRBV20-1, with D uncertain. The CDR3 length is 16 residues. Trimming cost V 2 bases and J 3 bases, with 18 bases left between them. Germline CDR1 is DFQATT and CDR2 is SNEGSKA (reference sequence).

This chain connects TRBV10-3 to TRBJ1-2, with 8 bases matching TRBD1. The CDR3 consists of 14 residues. V shed 0 bases, J shed 6 bases, and the junction held 3 bases outside the gene matches. Germline V gene sequence: CDR1 ENHRY, CDR2 SYGVKD. The CDR3 spells CAISESDRVDGYTF. CDR3 sequence (DNA): TGTGCCATCAGTGAGTCGGACAGGGTGGATGGCTACACCTTC.

V is TRBV30 and J is TRBJ1-2; 8 positions match TRBD1. The trim removed 3 bases at V and 1 base at J, leaving 4 bases unmatched. Germline values: CDR1 GTSNPN, CDR2 SVGIG (reference sequence). The CDR3 has 14 amino acids. The CDR3 region is CAWRTGQVNYGYTF. In DNA form, the CDR3 reads TGTGCCTGGAGGACGGGACAGGTTAACTATGGCTACACCTTC.

The rearrangement links TRBV25-1 to TRBJ2-1; 8 bases are a match to TRBD1. Trimming at V came to 3 bases and at J to 8 bases, leaving 3 bases not matched to a gene. The CDR3 is made up of 13 amino acids. CDR1 and CDR2 from the germline V gene are MGHDK and SYGVNS. CDR3 in DNA: TGTGCCAGCAGTGATCCACAGGGGGATGAGCAGTTCTTC. It is translated as CASSDPQGDEQFF.

Of note for this clonotype: A junction end diverges from the germline sequence, so it may reflect a read error. The rearrangement links TRBV29-1 to TRBJ1-1; D is perhaps TRBD1 (6 bases). Germline V gene lookup returns CDR1 SQVTM and CDR2 ANQGSEA. The CDR3 covers 15 residues. The CDR3 reads CSVGRSGGRNTEAFF. The CDR3 region has the DNA TGCAGCGTTGGAAGATCGGGGGGCCGGAACACTGAGGCTTTCTTT. Based on the CDR3 plus reference TRBV29-1 and TRBJ1-1, the full variable domain is SAVISQKPSRDICQRGTSLTIQCQVDSQVTMMFWYRQQPGQSLTLIATANQGSEATYESGFVIDKFPISRPNLTFSTLTVSNMSPEDSSIYLCSVGRSGGRNTEAFFGQGTRLTVV.

This clonotype came up a few times. The chain employs TRBV12-3 or TRBV12-4 and TRBJ2-1, with 8 bases fitting TRBD1. The trim removed 6 bases at V and 8 bases at J, leaving 3 bases unmatched. The CDR3 length is 12 residues. This CDR3 reads CASSDRGDEQFF. The CDR3 DNA follows: TGTGCCAGCAGCGACAGGGGTGATGAGCAGTTCTTC.

The CDR3 DNA sequence: TGCGCCAGCAGCCTCACACGGGGGGACCCCTACGAGCAGTACTTC. Its protein is CASSLTRGDPYEQYF. The V gene is TRBV4-1, the J gene TRBJ2-7, with 7 bases identical to TRBD2. Germline V gives CDR1 MGHRA, CDR2 YSYEKL. This CDR3 contains 15 residues. V gave up 4 bases and J gave up 2 bases; unmatched junction bases: 8.

This clonotype was picked up a small number of times. This rearrangement joins TRBV20-1 to TRBJ2-7, with TRBD2 matching 7 bases. Per the germline V gene, CDR1 is DFQATT and CDR2 is SNEGSKA (reference sequence). The ends lost 3 bases at V and 7 bases at J; junction bases unmatched: 9. This CDR3 spans 13 amino acids. CDR3 in amino acids: CSARSGAKVEQYF. DNA for the CDR3: TGCAGTGCTAGGAGCGGGGCAAAGGTGGAGCAGTACTTC.

This clonotype was counted only a few times. The genes are TRBV7-9 and TRBJ2-1; the match to TRBD2 covers 12 bases. This CDR3 comprises 17 residues. Germline V gene lookup returns CDR1 SEHNR and CDR2 FQNEAQ (reference sequence). With V trimmed by 6 bases and J by 5 bases, 11 bases remained unmatched. CDR3 nucleotides: TGTGCCAGCAGTTCACGGACTAGCGGGGTCATACACAATGAGCAGTTCTTC. It yields the protein CASSSRTSGVIHNEQFF.

The genes are TRBV12-3 or TRBV12-4 and TRBJ2-3; D gene ambiguous. There are 12 residues in the CDR3. The V end was cut by 5 bases, the J end by 4 bases, with 7 bases between. The CDR3, as DNA: TGTGCCAGCAGTGTTAACGCAGATACGCAGTATTTT. Amino acids: CASSVNADTQYF.